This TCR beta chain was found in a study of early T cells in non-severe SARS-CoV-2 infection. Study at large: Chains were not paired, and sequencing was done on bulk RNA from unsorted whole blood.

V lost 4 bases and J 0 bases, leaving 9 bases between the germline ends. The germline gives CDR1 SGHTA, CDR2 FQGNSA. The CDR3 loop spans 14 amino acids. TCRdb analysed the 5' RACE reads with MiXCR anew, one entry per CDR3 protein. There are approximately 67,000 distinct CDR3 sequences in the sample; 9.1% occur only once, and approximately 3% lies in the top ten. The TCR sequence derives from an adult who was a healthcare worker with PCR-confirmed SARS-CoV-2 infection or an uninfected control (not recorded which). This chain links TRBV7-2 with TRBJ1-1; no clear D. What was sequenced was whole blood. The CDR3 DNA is TGTGCCAGCAGCTGGGGAGGGCTGAACACTGAAGCTTTCTTT. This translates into CASSWGGLNTEAFF.